The 30 T cell receptor beta chains given below trace back to one sample, sequenced in a study of vaccination and CD4 T cells after COVID-19. The Oncomine TCR Beta short-read assay generated sequence data from the DNA of cultured CD4+ T cells. From the PCR reads, TCRdb called clonotypes with MiXCR, one entry per CDR3 protein. The sample has several hundred distinct CDR3 sequences, 10% to 11% seen once; the top ten hold roughly 20%. Antigens for these TCRs are unknown. This sample's treatment: approximately 9-day PBMC culture with coronavirus spike peptide pools or control peptides (ViraFEST assay). It was before the COVID-19 pandemic (2011-2018) that the unexposed donor's CD4+ T cells were collected. The sequenced material came from CD4+ T cells from blood, cultured in vitro. These receptors all come from a human donor in good health.

Relative to its sample, this clonotype is large (0.1 to 1%). Because the CDR3's place on the DNA is in doubt, the DNA is left out and the CDR3 is given as listed by TCRdb. This chain uses TRBV21-1 with TRBJ2-1; TRBD2 is taken as the D call from the table, unchecked against the DNA. TRBV21-1 is flagged as a pseudogene. The CDR3 length equals 15 residues, ends included. The CDR3 loop reads CASTIKDYSCDEQFF.

This clonotype rates as large. This chain connects TRBV6-1 to TRBJ2-3; D possibly corresponds to TRBD1 (6 bases). This CDR3 is built from 13 residues. V was cut by 6 bases and J by 4 bases, with 11 bases left in between. CDR1 and CDR2 from the germline V gene are MNHNS and SASEGT. CDR3 residues: CASRTGQPDTQYF. The CDR3 region has the DNA TGTGCCAGCAGGACCGGACAGCCAGATACGCAGTATTTT.

This clonotype ranks as medium-sized. The chain has TRBV18 and TRBJ1-1, with TRBD1 identical over 7 bases. The CDR3 spans 16 residues. The germline CDR1 and CDR2 sequences are KGHSH and LQKENI. V dropped 3 bases and J dropped 3; count of bases not matched to a gene: 10. The CDR3 sequence: CASSPLNTGADTEAFF. The DNA for the CDR3 is TGTGCCAGCTCACCCCTAAATACAGGGGCCGACACTGAAGCTTTCTTT. The full variable domain, in which reference TRBV18 and TRBJ1-1 provide the parts outside the CDR3, is NAGVMQNPRHLVRRRGQEARLRCSPMKGHSHVYWYRQLPEEGLKFMVYLQKENIIDESGMPKERFSAEFPKEGPSILRIQQVVRGDSAAYFCASSPLNTGADTEAFFGQGTRLTVV.

This clonotype was found a few times. V gene TRBV19 combines with J gene TRBJ1-3, with a tentative D call TRBD1 (5 bases). CDR1 and CDR2 from the germline V gene are LNHDA and SQIVND (reference sequence). Trimming left V 7 bases short and J 1 base short, with 11 bases between. This CDR3 spans 14 amino acids. CDR3 coding DNA: TGTGCCAGTAACCGGCGGGGGTCTGGAAACACCATATATTTT. This sequence encodes CASNRRGSGNTIYF.

This clonotype is medium-sized by share. The chain uses TRBV7-3 and TRBJ2-5, with D unresolved. V dropped 2 bases and J dropped 5 bases, with 9 bases sitting between them. The V gene's germline CDR1 is SGHTA and CDR2 FQGTGA. The CDR3 spans 13 residues. CDR3 sequence: CASSLGGWETQYF. The CDR3 DNA reads TGTGCCAGCAGCTTAGGTGGTTGGGAGACCCAGTACTTC.

V and J are TRBV11-2 and TRBJ2-2, with a weak D call TRBD2 (5 bases). This CDR3 spans 16 amino acids. Germline CDR1 and CDR2: SGHAT and FQNNGV. Trimming left V 6 bases short and J 7 bases short, with 21 bases between. Written as DNA, the CDR3 is TGTGCCAGCAGAAAATCCCTGGGAGACTCTGGCGGGGAGCTGTTTTTT. It codes for CASRKSLGDSGGELFF.

In this sample, this clonotype turned up a few times. The chain couples TRBV9 to TRBJ2-5; 9 positions match TRBD1. The CDR3 spans 17 residues. Per germline, CDR1 SGDLS and CDR2 YYNGEE. The V and J ends lost 0 bases and 4 bases, in that order; junction bases with no gene match: 10. CDR3 bases: TGTGCCAGCAGCGTAGCGACCGTCCCGGGACAGGGAGAGACCCAGTACTTC. This gives the protein CASSVATVPGQGETQYF.

Sample share makes this clonotype medium-sized. The chain carries TRBV10-3 and TRBJ2-7; 11 bases map to TRBD1. V was clipped by 3 bases and J by 0 bases; unmatched bases: 7. CDR1 is ENHRY, CDR2 SYGVKD, per germline. The CDR3 loop spans 17 amino acids. This CDR3 is CAISDGVGTGGSYEQYF. The CDR3 DNA reads TGTGCCATCAGTGATGGGGTAGGGACAGGGGGCTCCTACGAGCAGTACTTC.

This clonotype is medium-sized by share. This rearrangement joins TRBV23-1 to TRBJ2-3; 9 nucleotides align to TRBD1. TRBV23-1 is identified as an open reading frame with a role that is uncertain. The CDR3 contains 15 residues. Trimming cost V 6 bases and J 1 base; bases outside gene matches: 5. The DNA for the CDR3 is TGCGCCAGCAGGGGACAGGGCGGGGGCACAGATACGCAGTATTTT. It is translated as CASRGQGGGTDTQYF.

Judged by abundance, this clonotype is medium-sized. The rearrangement joins TRBV7-2 to TRBJ1-3, with D unclear. CDR1 is SGHTA and CDR2 is FQGNSA in the germline V gene. The CDR3 runs to 12 residues. V was shortened by 1 base and J by 5 bases, with 3 bases between the two germline ends. The CDR3 spells CASSLVRNTIYF. DNA of the CDR3: TGTGCCAGCAGCTTAGTTCGAAACACCATATATTTT. Using reference TRBV7-2 and TRBJ1-3 for the parts outside the CDR3, the full variable domain is GAGVSQSPSNKVTEKGKDVELRCDPISGHTALYWYRQSLGQGLEFLIYFQGNSAPDKSGLPSDRFSAERTGGSVSTLTIQRTQQEDSAVYLCASSLVRNTIYFGEGSWLTVV.

Sample share makes this clonotype large. DNA of the CDR3: TGTGCCAGCAGCTCACACGAAAGACAGGGGCGGGAATCACCCCTCCACTTT. Translating gives CASSSHERQGRESPLHF. This chain joins TRBV7-9 and TRBJ1-6; 8 bases align to TRBD1. This CDR3 spans 17 amino acids. V lost 4 bases to trimming and J lost 10 bases; unmatched junction nucleotides: 15. Germline V CDR1 and CDR2: SEHNR, FQNEAQ (reference sequence).

This clonotype counts as large (0.1 to 1%). The CDR3 reads CASSRWTGLNYGYTF. The CDR3 nucleotides are TGTGCCAGCAGTCGTTGGACAGGACTTAACTATGGCTACACCTTC. This chain links TRBV28 with TRBJ1-2; TRBD1 matches 7 bases. This CDR3 has 15 residues. V gave up 5 bases and J gave up 1 base; unmatched junction bases: 7. In germline, CDR1 is MDHEN, CDR2 SYDVKM.

With regard to this clonotype: A much larger clone lies one base from this, so it may be a read error. The V call is TRBV28, the J call TRBJ2-7; D gene uncertain. Trimming took off 4 bases at V and 3 bases at J, with 22 bases between the two ends. Germline assignment: CDR1 MDHEN and CDR2 SYDVKM. CDR3 length: 17 residues. CDR3 protein: CASSSSYLGLTSYEQYF. CDR3 coding DNA: TGTGCCAGCAGTTCCTCTTACCTGGGTCTAACAAGCTACGAGCAGTACTTC.

This clonotype was detected only a few times. As DNA, the CDR3 is TGTGCCAGCAGTTCCCGGGGTCAGGCCTCCTACGAGCAGTACTTC. This sequence encodes CASSSRGQASYEQYF. The chain recombines TRBV28 with TRBJ2-7, with D possibly matching TRBD2 (5 bases). Per the germline V gene, CDR1 is MDHEN and CDR2 is SYDVKM. The CDR3 covers 15 residues. V lost 4 bases, J lost 0 bases, and 13 bases lay in between.

This clonotype is large in the sample. The chain employs TRBV24-1 and TRBJ2-5; possibly TRBD1 for D (6 bases). Trimming left V 8 bases short and J 7 bases short, with 19 bases between. This CDR3 contains 14 residues. Germline CDR1 and CDR2: KGHDR and SFDVKD. The chain's CDR3 is CATMAGAETGTQYF. CDR3 in DNA: TGTGCCACCATGGCAGGGGCAGAGACGGGGACCCAGTACTTC.

Turning to this clonotype: This may come from a read error, since a much larger clone is one base off. The rearrangement uses TRBV20-1 and TRBJ2-3; TRBD2 might be the D (5 bases). V lost 5 bases, J lost 8 bases, and 14 bases lay in between. CDR1 and CDR2 from the germline V gene are DFQATT and SNEGSKA (reference sequence). This CDR3 has 12 amino acids. This CDR3 is CSARTPEGTQYF. DNA of the CDR3: TGCAGTGCTCGTACCCCCGAGGGTACGCAGTATTTT.

This clonotype is labeled as large. J is TRBJ2-2 and V is TRBV24-1; D is unclear. Germline CDR1 KGHDR, CDR2 SFDVKD. This CDR3 has 16 residues. The germline V and J ends were trimmed by 4 bases and 1 base, with 12 bases remaining between them. The CDR3 DNA reads as TGTGCCACCAGTGACAGCCCCTCGCTGAACACCGGGGAGCTGTTTTTT. This gives the protein CATSDSPSLNTGELFF.

This clonotype is classed as large. The V gene is TRBV7-2, the J gene TRBJ2-5; D perhaps matches TRBD1 (7 bases). Germline V CDR1 and CDR2: SGHTA, FQGNSA. This CDR3 is 15 amino acids long. Deletions cut 6 bases from V and 5 bases from J, with 19 bases between. Here the CDR3 reads CASSFQGGEGETQYF. The CDR3, as DNA: TGTGCCAGCAGTTTCCAGGGGGGCGAGGGGGAGACCCAGTACTTC.

The chain links TRBV2 to TRBJ1-4; D gene ambiguous. The CDR3 length is 14 residues. Per germline, CDR1 SNHLY and CDR2 FYNNEI. Trimming pared 3 bases from V and 4 bases from J, leaving 9 bases between. CDR3 in amino acids: CASSERQLNEKLFF. The CDR3 nucleotides are TGTGCCAGCAGTGAGCGCCAGCTTAATGAAAAACTGTTTTTT.

This clonotype rates as hyperexpanded. This chain connects TRBV20-1 to TRBJ2-6; possibly TRBD2 for D (6 bases). The CDR3 consists of 16 residues. Per the germline V gene, CDR1 is DFQATT and CDR2 is SNEGSKA (reference sequence). V lost 7 bases, J lost 0 bases, and 16 bases lay in between. CDR3 loop: CSGQYRGLSGANVLTF. As DNA, the CDR3 is TGCAGTGGCCAGTACCGGGGACTCTCTGGGGCCAACGTCCTGACTTTC.

Only a few counts were recorded for this clonotype. This chain uses TRBV29-1 with TRBJ1-2, with 8 nucleotides matching TRBD1. The CDR3 length is 12 residues. The germline V gene encodes CDR1 SQVTM and CDR2 ANQGSEA. The ends lost 4 bases at V and 7 bases at J; junction bases unmatched: 5. The CDR3 region has the DNA TGCAGCGTTGTAACGACAGGGGTTGGCTACACCTTC. It codes for CSVVTTGVGYTF.

This clonotype was picked up a small number of times. The gene calls are TRBV7-2 and TRBJ1-4, with D hard to call. CDR3 length: 14 amino acids. Trimming removed 2 bases from V and 8 bases from J, with 12 bases in between. Germline-derived CDR1 and CDR2 are SGHTA and FQGNSA. The CDR3 DNA sequence: TGTGCCAGCAGCTTACTTATGTCAGCGGAAAAACTGTTTTTT. Protein: CASSLLMSAEKLFF.

By sample share, this clonotype is medium-sized (0.01 to 0.1%). This chain uses TRBV28 with TRBJ1-5, with no clear D. CDR1 is MDHEN and CDR2 is SYDVKM in the germline V gene. V was trimmed by 6 bases and J by 7 bases, leaving 16 bases between them. The CDR3 contains 14 residues. CDR3 DNA: TGTGCCAGCAGAGTGGGAGGAGGTGAGCAGCCCCAGCATTTT. It specifies CASRVGGGEQPQHF.

By share, this clonotype counts as medium-sized (0.01 to 0.1%). This sequence joins TRBV10-3 and TRBJ2-7; D might be TRBD1 (6 bases). CDR1 is ENHRY, CDR2 SYGVKD, per germline. V lost 10 bases, J lost 5 bases, and 18 bases lay in between. This CDR3 spans 13 amino acids. CDR3 residues: CATYREGADEQYF. In DNA form, the CDR3 reads TGTGCCACCTACAGGGAAGGTGCGGACGAGCAGTACTTC.

This clonotype was observed once. The V and J genes are TRBV5-1 and TRBJ1-3; possibly TRBD1 for D (6 bases). V was trimmed by 4 bases and J by 0 bases, leaving 14 bases between them. The germline V gene has CDR1 SGHRS and CDR2 YFSETQ. The length of the CDR3 is 16 residues. This chain's CDR3 is CASSVNTGNSGNTIYF. The CDR3 bases are TGCGCCAGCAGCGTGAATACAGGGAACTCTGGAAACACCATATATTTT.

This clonotype was counted only a few times. This chain links TRBV3-1 with TRBJ2-7; no reliable D call. Germline CDR1 reads LGHDT; CDR2 reads YNNKEL (reference sequence). Trimming removed 5 bases from V and 4 bases from J, with 15 bases in between. The CDR3 runs 14 residues. The chain's CDR3 is CASSAPGLSYEQYF. CDR3 DNA sequence: TGTGCCAGCAGCGCTCCGGGCCTTTCATACGAGCAGTACTTC.

The chain uses TRBV12-3 or TRBV12-4 and TRBJ1-1; 10 bases map to TRBD1. This CDR3 is built from 13 residues. The V gene end was trimmed by 10 bases and the J gene end by 4 bases; junction bases not matched to a gene: 6. CDR3 bases: TGTGCCACCATACGGACAGGGGGCACTGAAGCTTTCTTT. Its protein product is CATIRTGGTEAFF.

Judged by abundance, this clonotype is large. The chain has TRBV10-3 and TRBJ2-3, with 8 positions matching TRBD1. V shed 9 bases, J shed 0 bases, and the junction held 8 bases outside the gene matches. This CDR3 has 15 residues. Germline-derived CDR1 and CDR2 are ENHRY and SYGVKD. The CDR3 region has the DNA TGTGCCATGGGCAGGGGGCACCCAAGCACAGATACGCAGTATTTT. This codes for CAMGRGHPSTDTQYF.

This clonotype was recorded a few times. The V gene is TRBV5-1, the J gene TRBJ1-3; the D is unclear. Germline CDR1 reads SGHRS; CDR2 reads YFSETQ. V was trimmed by 0 bases and J by 0 bases, leaving 4 bases between them. The CDR3 runs to 14 residues. This chain's CDR3 is CASSLEDSGNTIYF. The CDR3 bases are TGCGCCAGCAGCTTGGAGGACTCTGGAAACACCATATATTTT. The full variable domain, rest sourced from reference TRBV5-1 and TRBJ1-3, is KAGVTQTPRYLIKTRGQQVTLSCSPISGHRSVSWYQQTPGQGLQFLFEYFSETQRNKGNFPGRFSGRQFSNSRSEMNVSTLELGDSALYLCASSLEDSGNTIYFGEGSWLTVV.

V is TRBV3-1 and J is TRBJ2-7; D possibly corresponds to TRBD2 (5 bases). Germline V gives CDR1 LGHDT, CDR2 YNNKEL (reference sequence). The CDR3 sequence is 11 residues long. The ends were cut back, 8 bases at V and 6 bases at J, with 11 bases in the middle. The CDR3 spells CASGEWREQYF. The CDR3 nucleotides read TGTGCCAGCGGGGAGTGGCGCGAGCAGTACTTC.